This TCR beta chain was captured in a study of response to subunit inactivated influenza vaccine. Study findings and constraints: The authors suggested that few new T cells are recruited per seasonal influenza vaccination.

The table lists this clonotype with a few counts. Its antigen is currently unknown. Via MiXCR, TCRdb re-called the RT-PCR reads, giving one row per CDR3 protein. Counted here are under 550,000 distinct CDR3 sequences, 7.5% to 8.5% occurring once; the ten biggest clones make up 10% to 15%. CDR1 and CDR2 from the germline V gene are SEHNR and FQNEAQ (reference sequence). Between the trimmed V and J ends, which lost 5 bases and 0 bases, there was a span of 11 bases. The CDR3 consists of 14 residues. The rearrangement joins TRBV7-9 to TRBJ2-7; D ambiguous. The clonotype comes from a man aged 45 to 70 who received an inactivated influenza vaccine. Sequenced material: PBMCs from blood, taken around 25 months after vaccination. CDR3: CASSPRVDSYEQYF. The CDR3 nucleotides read TGTGCCAGCAGCCCCCGGGTGGACTCCTACGAGCAGTACTTC. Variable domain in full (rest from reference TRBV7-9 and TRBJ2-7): DTGVSQNPRHKITKRGQNVTFRCDPISEHNRLYWYRQTLGQGPEFLTYFQNEAQLEKSRLLSDRFSAERPKGSFSTLEIQRTEQGDSAMYLCASSPRVDSYEQYFGPGTRLTVT.